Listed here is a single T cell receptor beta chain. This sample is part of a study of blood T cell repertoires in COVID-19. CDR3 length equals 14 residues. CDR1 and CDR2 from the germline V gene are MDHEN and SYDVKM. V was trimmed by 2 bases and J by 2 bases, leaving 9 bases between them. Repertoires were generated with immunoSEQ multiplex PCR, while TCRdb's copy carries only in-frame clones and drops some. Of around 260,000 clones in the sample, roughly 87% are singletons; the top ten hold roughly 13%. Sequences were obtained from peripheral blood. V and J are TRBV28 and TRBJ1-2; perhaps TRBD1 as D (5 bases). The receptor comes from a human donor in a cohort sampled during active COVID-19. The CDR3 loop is CASSLNQGNYGYTF. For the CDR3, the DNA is TGTGCCAGCAGTTTAAATCAGGGAAACTATGGCTACACCTTC.